The source of this TCR beta chain is a study of blood T cell repertoires in COVID-19. Study at large: The samples span acute and convalescent COVID-19 from the United States, Italy and Spain.

Participant age was about 18 to 89 years, and participants resided in about 25 US areas. Clinical history reported by participants formed the basis on which cohorts were assigned. Per the authors' pipeline: How many nucleated cells were present was estimated from reference gene primer amplification. Method: immunoSEQ multiplex PCR; TCRdb's copy keeps in-frame clones and lacks some. V and J calls and clone size come straight from that table; D and trimming were deduced from the DNA. Here the sample spans roughly 240,000 clones, about 90% being singletons. This CDR3 is built from 15 residues. Germline CDR1 LNHDA, CDR2 SQIVND (reference sequence). V shed 3 bases and J shed 2 bases, with 11 bases lying between them.

The sample was PBMCs or T cells enriched from blood (not recorded which). The gene calls are TRBV19 and TRBJ1-3, with D perhaps matching TRBD1 (6 bases). This clonotype originated in a man aged 50 to 60 who had been exposed to COVID-19. CDR3 nucleotides: TGTGCCAGTAGTATCGGACAGACAGCTGGAAACACCATATATTTT. It yields the protein CASSIGQTAGNTIYF. Combining the CDR3 with reference TRBV19 and TRBJ1-3 gives the whole variable domain DGGITQSPKYLFRKEGQNVTLSCEQNLNHDAMYWYRQDPGQGLRLIYYSQIVNDFQKGDIAEGYSVSREKKESFPLTVTSAQKNPTAFYLCASSIGQTAGNTIYFGEGSWLTVV.